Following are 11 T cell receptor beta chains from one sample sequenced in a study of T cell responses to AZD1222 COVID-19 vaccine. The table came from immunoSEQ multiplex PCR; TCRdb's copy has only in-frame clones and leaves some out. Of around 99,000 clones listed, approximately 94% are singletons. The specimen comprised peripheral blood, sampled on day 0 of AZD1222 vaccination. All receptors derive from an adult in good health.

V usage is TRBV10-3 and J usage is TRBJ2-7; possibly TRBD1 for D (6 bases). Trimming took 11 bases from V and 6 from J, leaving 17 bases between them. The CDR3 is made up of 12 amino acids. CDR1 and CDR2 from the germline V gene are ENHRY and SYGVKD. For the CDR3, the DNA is TGTGCCTCTACATCCGGGACAAGCGAGCAGTACTTC. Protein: CASTSGTSEQYF.

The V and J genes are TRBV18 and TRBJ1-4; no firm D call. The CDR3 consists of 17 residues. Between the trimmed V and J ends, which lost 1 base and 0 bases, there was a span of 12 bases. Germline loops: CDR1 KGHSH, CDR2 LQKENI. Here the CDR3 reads CASSPRGGGTTNEKLFF. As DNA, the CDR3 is TGTGCCAGCTCACCACGAGGCGGAGGGACAACTAATGAAAAACTGTTTTTT.

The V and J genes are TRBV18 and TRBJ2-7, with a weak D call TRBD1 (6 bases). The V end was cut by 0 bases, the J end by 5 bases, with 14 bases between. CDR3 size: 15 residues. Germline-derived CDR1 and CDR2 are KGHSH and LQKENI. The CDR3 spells CASSPPSRGINEQYF. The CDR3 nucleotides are TGTGCCAGCTCACCACCGAGCAGGGGAATAAACGAGCAGTACTTC.

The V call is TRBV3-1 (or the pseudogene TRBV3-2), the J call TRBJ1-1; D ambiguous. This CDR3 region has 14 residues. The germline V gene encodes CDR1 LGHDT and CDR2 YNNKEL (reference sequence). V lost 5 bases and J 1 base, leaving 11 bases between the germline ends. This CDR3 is CASSYWTENTEAFF. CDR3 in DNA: TGTGCCAGCAGCTATTGGACGGAGAACACTGAAGCTTTCTTT.

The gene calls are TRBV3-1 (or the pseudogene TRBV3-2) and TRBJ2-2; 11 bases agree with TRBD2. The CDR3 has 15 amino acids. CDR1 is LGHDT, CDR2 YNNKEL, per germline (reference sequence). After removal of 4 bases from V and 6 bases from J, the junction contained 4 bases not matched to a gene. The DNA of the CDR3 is TGTGCCAGCAGCCCGACTAGCGGGATCCCCGGGGAGCTGTTTTTT. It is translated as CASSPTSGIPGELFF.

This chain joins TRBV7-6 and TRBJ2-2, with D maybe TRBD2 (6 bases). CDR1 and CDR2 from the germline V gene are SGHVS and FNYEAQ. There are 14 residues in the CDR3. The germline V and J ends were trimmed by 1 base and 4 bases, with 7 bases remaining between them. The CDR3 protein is CASSLVGGTGELFF. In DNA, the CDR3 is TGTGCCAGCAGCTTAGTGGGGGGCACCGGGGAGCTGTTTTTT.

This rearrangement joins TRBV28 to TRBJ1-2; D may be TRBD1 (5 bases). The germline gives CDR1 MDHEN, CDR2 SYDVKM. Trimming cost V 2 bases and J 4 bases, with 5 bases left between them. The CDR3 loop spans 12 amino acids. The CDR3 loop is CASSLGGYGYTF. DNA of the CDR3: TGTGCCAGCAGTTTAGGGGGCTATGGCTACACCTTC.

The DNA of the CDR3 is TGTGCCAGTAGTACAGGAGCTAATTCACCCCTCCACTTT. Translation gives CASSTGANSPLHF. This sequence joins TRBV19 and TRBJ1-6; D is uncertain. Trimming left V 4 bases short and J 6 bases short, with 7 bases between. The CDR3 runs to 13 residues. Germline values: CDR1 LNHDA, CDR2 SQIVND (reference sequence).

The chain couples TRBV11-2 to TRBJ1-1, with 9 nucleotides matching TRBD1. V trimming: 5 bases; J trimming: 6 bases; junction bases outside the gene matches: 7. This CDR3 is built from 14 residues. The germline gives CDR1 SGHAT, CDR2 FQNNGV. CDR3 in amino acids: CASSLGQGSSEAFF. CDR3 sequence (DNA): TGTGCCAGCAGCCTGGGACAGGGTTCTTCTGAAGCTTTCTTT.

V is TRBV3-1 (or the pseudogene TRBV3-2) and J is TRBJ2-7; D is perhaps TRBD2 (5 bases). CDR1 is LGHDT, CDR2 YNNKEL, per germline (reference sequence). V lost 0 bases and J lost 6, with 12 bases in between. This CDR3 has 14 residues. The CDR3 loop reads CASSQDLASSEQYF. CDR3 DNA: TGTGCCAGCAGCCAAGATCTAGCTTCCAGCGAGCAGTACTTC.

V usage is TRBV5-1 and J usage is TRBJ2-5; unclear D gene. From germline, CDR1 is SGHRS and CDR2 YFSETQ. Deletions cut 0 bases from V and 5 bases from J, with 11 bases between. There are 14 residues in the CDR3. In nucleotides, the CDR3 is TGCGCCAGCAGCTTGGGTGCGCTAGGGGAGACCCAGTACTTC. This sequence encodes CASSLGALGETQYF. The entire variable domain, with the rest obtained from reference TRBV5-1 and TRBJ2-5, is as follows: KAGVTQTPRYLIKTRGQQVTLSCSPISGHRSVSWYQQTPGQGLQFLFEYFSETQRNKGNFPGRFSGRQFSNSRSEMNVSTLELGDSALYLCASSLGALGETQYFGPGTRLLVL.